The clone carrying this T cell receptor (beta chain) showed up many times. This entry is derived from a study of T cell repertoires in cytomegalovirus infection. Study-level information: It was the public TCR beta signatures that indicated both CMV infection and matching HLA type.

TCRdb re-called the reads through MiXCR, storing one row per CDR3 protein. The repertoire holds some 300,000 distinct CDR3 sequences, with about a tenth as singletons. The CDR3 totals 15 residues. The J segment lost 1 base and the V segment lost 8 bases, leaving 10 bases of the junction unmatched. CDR1 is MNHEY and CDR2 is SVGEGT in the germline V gene. Sequencing was performed on PBMCs. The rearrangement links TRBV6-2 or TRBV6-3 to TRBJ1-1; 7 bases map to TRBD1. This clonotype was sampled from a human donor in good health (CMV status not recorded). Some clones in this sample may be carry-over from other donors' samples. The CDR3 protein is CASAPGGPPNTEAFF. CDR3 sequence (DNA): TGTGCCAGCGCGCCAGGGGGGCCCCCGAACACTGAAGCTTTCTTT.